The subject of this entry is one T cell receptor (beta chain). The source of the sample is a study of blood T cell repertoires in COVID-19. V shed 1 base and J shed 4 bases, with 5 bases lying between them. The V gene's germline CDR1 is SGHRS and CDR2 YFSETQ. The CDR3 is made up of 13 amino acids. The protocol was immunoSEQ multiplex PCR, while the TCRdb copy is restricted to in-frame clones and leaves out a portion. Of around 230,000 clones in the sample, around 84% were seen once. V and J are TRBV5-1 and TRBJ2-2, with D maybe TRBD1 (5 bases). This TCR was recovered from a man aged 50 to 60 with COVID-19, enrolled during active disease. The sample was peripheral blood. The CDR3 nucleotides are TGCGCCAGCAGCTTGCAGGGCACCGGGGAGCTGTTTTTT. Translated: CASSLQGTGELFF.